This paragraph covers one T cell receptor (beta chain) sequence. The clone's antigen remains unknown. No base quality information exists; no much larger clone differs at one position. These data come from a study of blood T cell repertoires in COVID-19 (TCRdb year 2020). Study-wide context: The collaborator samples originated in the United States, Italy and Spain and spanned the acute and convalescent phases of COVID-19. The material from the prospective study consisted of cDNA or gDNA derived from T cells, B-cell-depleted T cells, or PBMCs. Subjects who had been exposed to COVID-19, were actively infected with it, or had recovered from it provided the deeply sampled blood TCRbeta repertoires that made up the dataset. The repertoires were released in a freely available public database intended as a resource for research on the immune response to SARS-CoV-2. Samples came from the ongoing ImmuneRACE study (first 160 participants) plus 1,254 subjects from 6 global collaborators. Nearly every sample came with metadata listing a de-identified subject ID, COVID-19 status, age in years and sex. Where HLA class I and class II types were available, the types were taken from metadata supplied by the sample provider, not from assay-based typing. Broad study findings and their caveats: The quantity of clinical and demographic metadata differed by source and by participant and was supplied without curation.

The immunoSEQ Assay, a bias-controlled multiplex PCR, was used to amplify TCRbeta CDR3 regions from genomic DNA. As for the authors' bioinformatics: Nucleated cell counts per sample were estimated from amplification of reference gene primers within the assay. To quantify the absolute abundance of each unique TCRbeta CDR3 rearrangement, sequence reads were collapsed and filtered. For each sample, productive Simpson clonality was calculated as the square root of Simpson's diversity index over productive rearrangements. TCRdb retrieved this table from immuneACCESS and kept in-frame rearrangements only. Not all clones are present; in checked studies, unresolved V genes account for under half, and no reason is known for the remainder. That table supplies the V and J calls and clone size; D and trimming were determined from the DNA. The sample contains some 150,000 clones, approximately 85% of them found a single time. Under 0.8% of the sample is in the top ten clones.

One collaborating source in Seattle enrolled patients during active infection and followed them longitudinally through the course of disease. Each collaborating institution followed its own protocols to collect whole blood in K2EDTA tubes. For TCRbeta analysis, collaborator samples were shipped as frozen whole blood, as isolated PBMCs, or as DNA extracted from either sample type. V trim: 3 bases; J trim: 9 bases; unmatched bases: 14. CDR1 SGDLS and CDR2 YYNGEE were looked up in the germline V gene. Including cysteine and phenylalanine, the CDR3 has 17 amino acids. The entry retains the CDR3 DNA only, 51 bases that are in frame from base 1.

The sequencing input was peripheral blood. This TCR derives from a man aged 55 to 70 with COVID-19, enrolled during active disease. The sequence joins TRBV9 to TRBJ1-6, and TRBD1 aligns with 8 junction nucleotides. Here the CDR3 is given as CASSADGQGLRGSPLHF. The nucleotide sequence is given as TGTGCCAGCAGCGCCGATGGACAGGGCCTAAGGGGTTCACCCCTCCACTTT.